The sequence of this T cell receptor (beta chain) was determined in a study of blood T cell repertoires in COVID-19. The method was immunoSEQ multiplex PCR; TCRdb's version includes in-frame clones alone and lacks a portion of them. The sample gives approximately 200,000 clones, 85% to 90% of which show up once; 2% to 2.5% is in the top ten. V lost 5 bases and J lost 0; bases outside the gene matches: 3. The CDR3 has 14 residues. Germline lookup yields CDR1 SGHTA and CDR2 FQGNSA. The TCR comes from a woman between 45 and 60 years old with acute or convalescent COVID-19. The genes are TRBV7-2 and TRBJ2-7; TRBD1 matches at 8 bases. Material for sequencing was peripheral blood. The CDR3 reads CASSPGTGSYEQYF. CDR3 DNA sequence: TGTGCCAGCAGCCCCGGGACAGGCTCCTACGAGCAGTACTTC.